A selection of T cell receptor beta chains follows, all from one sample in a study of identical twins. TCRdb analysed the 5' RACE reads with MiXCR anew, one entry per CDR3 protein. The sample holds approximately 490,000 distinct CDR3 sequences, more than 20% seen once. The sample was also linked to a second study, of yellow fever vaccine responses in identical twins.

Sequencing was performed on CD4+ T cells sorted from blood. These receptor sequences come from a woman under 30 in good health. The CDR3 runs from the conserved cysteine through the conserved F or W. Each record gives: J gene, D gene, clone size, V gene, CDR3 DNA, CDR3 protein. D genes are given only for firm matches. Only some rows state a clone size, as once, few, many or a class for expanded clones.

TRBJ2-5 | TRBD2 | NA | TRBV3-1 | TGTGCCAGCAGCCAAGGTGCTAGCGGGAGCATCCAAGAGACCCAGTACTTC | CASSQGASGSIQETQYF
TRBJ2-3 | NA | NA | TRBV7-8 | TGTGCCAGCAGCTTAGCCCTTCGAGATACGCAGTATTTT | CASSLALRDTQYF
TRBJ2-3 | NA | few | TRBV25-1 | TGTGCCAGCAGTGAATATGTAGGGTTTGCAGATACGCAGTATTTT | CASSEYVGFADTQYF
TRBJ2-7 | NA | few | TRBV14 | TGTGCCAGCAGCCAAGGGGCTGTGGGCGAGCAGTACTTC | CASSQGAVGEQYF
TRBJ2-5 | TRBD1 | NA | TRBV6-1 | TGTGCCAGCAGCGAACTGGGACAGTTATTGGCGGAGACCCAGTACTTC | CASSELGQLLAETQYF
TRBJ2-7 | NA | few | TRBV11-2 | TGTGCCAGCACAACGAGCTCCTACGAGCAGTACTTC | CASTTSSYEQYF
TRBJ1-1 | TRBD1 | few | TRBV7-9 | TGTGCCAGCAGCTCGCAGGGGGAGAACACTGAAGCTTTCTTT | CASSSQGENTEAFF
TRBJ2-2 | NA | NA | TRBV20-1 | TGCAGTGCTAATAAGGAAGCATCCGGGGAGCTGTTTTTT | CSANKEASGELFF
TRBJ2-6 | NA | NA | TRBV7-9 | TGTGCCAGCCCCCAAGTCGGGGCCAACGTCCTGACTTTC | CASPQVGANVLTF
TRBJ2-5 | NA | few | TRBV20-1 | TGCAGTGCTAGAGCCCGCCGCCTCTTGCCGGGGCAAGAGACCCAGTACTTC | CSARARRLLPGQETQYF
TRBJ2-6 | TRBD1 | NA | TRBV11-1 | TGTGCCAGCAGGTTGGGACAGGGAAACCATCTCTCTGGGGCCAACGTCCTGACTTTC | CASRLGQGNHLSGANVLTF
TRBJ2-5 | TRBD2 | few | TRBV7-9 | TGTGCCAGCAGAGATAGCGGGGGGAAACAAGAGACCCAGTACTTC | CASRDSGGKQETQYF
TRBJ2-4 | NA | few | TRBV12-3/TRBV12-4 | TGTGCCAGCTCCCGGGCGGTTGGAGCCAAAAACATTCAGTACTTC | CASSRAVGAKNIQYF
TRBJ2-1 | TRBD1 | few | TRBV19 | TGTGCCAGTAGGGGGACAGGAGGATCCTACAATGAGCAGTTCTTC | CASRGTGGSYNEQFF
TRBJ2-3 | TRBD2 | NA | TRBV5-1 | TGCGCCAGCAGCTTGGACCCTAGCGGGAGGGCGACAGATACGCAGTATTTT | CASSLDPSGRATDTQYF
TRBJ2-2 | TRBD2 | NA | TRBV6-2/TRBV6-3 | TGTGCCAGCAGGACTAGCGGGAACGCCGGGGAGCTGTTTTTT | CASRTSGNAGELFF